One sample yielded the 23 T cell receptor beta chains listed below, sequenced in a study of cytomegalovirus exposure and HLA in healthy donors (dated by TCRdb to about 2017). Receptor libraries were prepared by the immunoSEQ multiplex PCR assay. A mixture of 60 forward primers for TCR Vbeta segments and 13 reverse primers for TCR Jbeta segments was used in the multiplex PCR. This is the immuneACCESS table as TCRdb keeps it, with only in-frame sequences that have V and J called. A part of the clones is gone; compared with another copy, unresolved V genes explain less than half, and the rest is unexplained. This sample comprises over 150,000 clones, 75% to 85% of them detected only once. The ten largest clones add up to around 7.3% of the sample. Sequenced: PBMCs. The receptors shown here come from a man aged 30-40 years in good health and CMV-seropositive.

The V call is TRBV19, the J call TRBJ1-6, with D unclear. The CDR3 covers 14 residues. Between the trimmed V and J ends, which lost 5 bases and 7 bases, there was a span of 12 bases. Looked up from germline, CDR1 is LNHDA and CDR2 is SQIVND (reference sequence). The CDR3 DNA reads TGTGCCAGTAGTTCAATGACGGGGAATTCACCCCTCCACTTT. The encoded protein is CASSSMTGNSPLHF. Filled out from reference TRBV19 and TRBJ1-6, the complete variable domain reads DGGITQSPKYLFRKEGQNVTLSCEQNLNHDAMYWYRQDPGQGLRLIYYSQIVNDFQKGDIAEGYSVSREKKESFPLTVTSAQKNPTAFYLCASSSMTGNSPLHFGNGTRLTVT.

Concerning this clone itself: In the same sample, other DNA sequences code for this CDR3. The chain joins TRBV5-1 to TRBJ2-5; D not resolved. V was shortened by 2 bases and J by 3 bases, with 2 bases between the two germline ends. The CDR3 spans 11 residues. CDR1 is SGHRS and CDR2 is YFSETQ in the germline V gene. The CDR3 coding sequence is TGCGCCAGCAGCTTTAAAGAGACCCAGTACTTC. Translation gives CASSFKETQYF.

Only one count was recorded for this clone. This sequence joins TRBV4-1 and TRBJ2-3; tentatively, D is TRBD1 (6 bases). There are 17 residues in the CDR3. Deletions cut 1 base from V and 1 base from J, with 15 bases between. The germline V gene encodes CDR1 MGHRA and CDR2 YSYEKL. The CDR3 nucleotides are TGCGCCAGCAGCCAAGCATATACAGGGTATGGCACAGATACGCAGTATTTT. This encodes CASSQAYTGYGTDTQYF.

This clone has only a few counts. The chain is built from TRBV7-2 and TRBJ2-1; 7 bases align to TRBD2. CDR1 and CDR2 (germline): SGHTA, FQGNSA. The length of the CDR3 is 15 residues. The V segment lost 5 bases and the J segment 9 bases; nucleotides outside the gene matches: 13. CDR3 region: CASSPTRTSGGEQFF. CDR3 DNA: TGTGCCAGCAGCCCGACCCGGACTTCGGGGGGTGAGCAGTTCTTC.

In this sample, this clone turned up a few times. The chain couples TRBV10-1 to TRBJ1-1, with 7 bases fitting TRBD1. V shed 6 bases and J 4 bases; nucleotides not matched to a gene: 17. In germline, CDR1 is WNHNN, CDR2 SYGVQD (reference sequence). CDR3 length: 17 residues. In nucleotides, the CDR3 is TGCGCCAGCAGGAACTCAGGCAGGGGGAGTCGTGGCACTGAAGCTTTCTTT. It yields the protein CASRNSGRGSRGTEAFF.

This clone was seen only once. V usage is TRBV10-3 and J usage is TRBJ1-1, with 10 bases matching TRBD1. CDR3 size: 13 residues. The ends lost 10 bases at V and 1 base at J; junction bases unmatched: 3. Germline lookup yields CDR1 ENHRY and CDR2 SYGVKD. CDR3 loop: CATRDRGNTEAFF. The CDR3 DNA is TGTGCCACCCGGGACAGGGGGAACACTGAAGCTTTCTTT.

This clone has more than one count but fewer than ten. J is TRBJ2-7 and V is TRBV2; 8 nucleotides match TRBD1. J lost 2 bases, V lost 10 bases, and 4 bases had no gene match. Germline V gene sequence: CDR1 SNHLY, CDR2 FYNNEI. CDR3 length: 12 amino acids. The CDR3 protein is CATGQEAYEQYF. CDR3 coding DNA: TGTGCCACGGGACAGGAGGCCTACGAGCAGTACTTC.

The chain employs TRBV14 and TRBJ1-4; D remains unclear. Trimming shortened V by 8 bases and J by 8 bases, and 15 bases separated the two germline ends. This CDR3 is 13 amino acids long. The germline V gene has CDR1 SGHDN and CDR2 FVKESK. The CDR3 reads CASAETRAEKLFF. In nucleotides, the CDR3 is TGTGCCAGCGCGGAGACGAGGGCGGAAAAACTGTTTTTT.

The chain couples TRBV4-1 to TRBJ2-5; 9 bases fit TRBD2. V was pared by 4 bases and J by 1 base, with 1 base of the junction left unmatched. Germline CDR1 and CDR2: MGHRA and YSYEKL. This CDR3 has 14 amino acids. The CDR3 nucleotides read TGCGCCAGCAGCCCGACTAGCGGCCAAGAGACCCAGTACTTC. Protein: CASSPTSGQETQYF.

J is TRBJ2-1 and V is TRBV5-1, with D possibly being TRBD2 (5 bases). CDR1 SGHRS and CDR2 YFSETQ come from the germline V gene. The ends were cut back, 1 base at V and 7 bases at J, with 9 bases in the middle. The CDR3 has 13 amino acids. CDR3 protein: CASSLIPGNEQFF. The CDR3 bases are TGCGCCAGCAGCTTGATTCCGGGGAATGAGCAGTTCTTC.

The chain employs TRBV5-1 and TRBJ2-1; TRBD2 agrees at 9 bases. The CDR3 is made up of 14 amino acids. Germline CDR1 SGHRS, CDR2 YFSETQ. V lost 0 bases to trimming and J lost 7 bases; unmatched junction nucleotides: 2. The CDR3 sequence: CASSLVGLANEQFF. The CDR3 nucleotides read TGCGCCAGCAGCTTGGTGGGACTAGCAAATGAGCAGTTCTTC.

The CDR3 DNA sequence: TGTGCCAGCAGCGTCGGACTAGTCAATGAGCAGTTCTTC. It translates to CASSVGLVNEQFF. The chain uses TRBV11-2 and TRBJ2-1; TRBD2 agrees at 7 bases. With V trimmed by 5 bases and J by 6 bases, 4 bases remained unmatched. The CDR3 runs to 13 residues. The V gene's germline CDR1 is SGHAT and CDR2 FQNNGV.

Concerning this clone: Relative to the germline gene, one junction end is altered; a read error may explain this. The V call is TRBV7-9, the J call TRBJ2-6; perhaps TRBD1 as D (5 bases). This CDR3 contains 15 residues. Per germline, CDR1 SEHNR and CDR2 FQNEAQ (reference sequence). The CDR3 protein is CSSSPQGSGANVLTF. DNA of the CDR3: TGTTCCAGCAGCCCCCAGGGCTCTGGGGCCAACGTCCTGACTTTC.

A note on this clone: Other DNA sequences in the sample encode the same CDR3. The chain has TRBV9 and TRBJ1-4, with 10 bases that match TRBD1. Germline V CDR1 and CDR2: SGDLS, YYNGEE. CDR3 length: 14 residues. Trimming removed 0 bases from V and 7 bases from J; junction bases left unmatched: 0. The CDR3 nucleotides are TGTGCCAGCAGCGTAGGGACAGGGGGTGAAAAACTGTTTTTT. Protein product: CASSVGTGGEKLFF. The variable domain in full, with the rest retrieved from reference TRBV9 and TRBJ1-4, is DSGVTQTPKHLITATGQRVTLRCSPRSGDLSVYWYQQSLDQGLQFLIQYYNGEERAKGNILERFSAQQFPDLHSELNLSSLELGDSALYFCASSVGTGGEKLFFGSGTQLSVL.

The chain recombines TRBV6-4 with TRBJ2-5, with 7 bases identical to TRBD1. The CDR3 sequence is 13 residues long. With V trimmed by 7 bases and J by 6 bases, 8 bases remained unmatched. Germline assignment: CDR1 MRHNA and CDR2 SNTAGT. DNA of the CDR3: TGTGCCAGCAAGAACAGGGGTAGGAAGACCCAGTACTTC. This sequence encodes CASKNRGRKTQYF.

The CDR3: CASSRQGREQYF. The CDR3 DNA follows: TGTGCCAGCAGCCGCCAGGGTCGCGAGCAGTACTTC. This chain links TRBV6-5 with TRBJ2-7; TRBD1 might be the D (5 bases). Trimming took off 6 bases at V and 6 bases at J, with 12 bases between the two ends. Germline-derived CDR1 and CDR2 are MNHEY and SVGAGI. This CDR3 comprises 12 residues.

This clone was detected once. The chain joins TRBV28 to TRBJ2-5; 7 positions match TRBD2. This CDR3 region has 16 residues. Trimming at V came to 6 bases and at J to 3 bases, leaving 13 bases not matched to a gene. The germline V gene encodes CDR1 MDHEN and CDR2 SYDVKM. This chain's CDR3 is CASSSSRRGIEETQYF. The CDR3 DNA is TGTGCCAGCAGCTCCTCCCGGCGGGGGATAGAAGAGACCCAGTACTTC.

The J gene is TRBJ1-2, the V gene TRBV28, with 10 bases that match TRBD1. CDR3 length: 16 amino acids. Trimming removed 5 bases from V and 8 bases from J; junction bases left unmatched: 14. The germline V gene has CDR1 MDHEN and CDR2 SYDVKM. Written as DNA, the CDR3 is TGTGCCAGCAGTCACCCGGGACAGGGGCTGATGAAAGGCTACACCTTC. Translating it yields CASSHPGQGLMKGYTF.

The sample holds many counts of this clone. The genes are TRBV14 and TRBJ1-1; 8 bases line up with TRBD1. The ends lost 2 bases at V and 4 bases at J; junction bases unmatched: 6. The CDR3 is 15 residues long. CDR1 is SGHDN and CDR2 is FVKESK in the germline V gene. The chain's CDR3 is CASSQQGAVGTEAFF. CDR3 DNA sequence: TGTGCCAGCAGCCAACAGGGGGCGGTTGGCACTGAAGCTTTCTTT.

This chain links TRBV6-4 with TRBJ2-3; a possible D gene is TRBD1 (5 bases). The CDR3 totals 15 residues. V was cut by 4 bases and J by 1 base, with 12 bases left in between. Germline V lookup: CDR1 MRHNA, CDR2 SNTAGT. The CDR3 nucleotides are TGTGCCAGCAGTGGGACAAACCGGGGCACAGATACGCAGTATTTT. Translation gives CASSGTNRGTDTQYF.

The gene calls are TRBV27 and TRBJ2-1, with TRBD2 matching over 10 bases. Looked up from germline, CDR1 is MNHEY and CDR2 is SMNVEV (reference sequence). Trimming removed 4 bases from V and 8 bases from J; junction bases left unmatched: 14. The CDR3 runs to 17 residues. For the CDR3, the DNA is TGTGCCAGCAGTTCCCAACAGCGGGAGGGAGTCATCGATGAGCAGTTCTTC. It encodes CASSSQQREGVIDEQFF.

This clone was counted between two and nine times. The gene calls are TRBV7-2 and TRBJ2-5, with unresolved D. The CDR3 is 14 amino acids. CDR1 and CDR2 from the germline V gene are SGHTA and FQGNSA. The ends were cut back, 2 bases at V and 5 bases at J, with 12 bases in the middle. The CDR3 coding sequence is TGTGCCAGCAGCTTACGCCGCGGTGGGGAGACCCAGTACTTC. Translation gives CASSLRRGGETQYF.

V usage is TRBV10-3 and J usage is TRBJ1-1, with 11 bases aligning to TRBD1. J lost 3 bases, V lost 6 bases, and 3 bases had no gene match. The CDR3 has 14 amino acids. In germline, CDR1 is ENHRY, CDR2 SYGVKD. The CDR3 protein is CAIRGTGGDTEAFF. CDR3 sequence (DNA): TGTGCCATCAGGGGGACAGGGGGTGACACTGAAGCTTTCTTT.